The 23 T cell receptor beta chains in this list originate from one sample, sequenced in a study of T cell repertoires in cytomegalovirus infection (dated by TCRdb to about 2019). Their antigens are not known. Read against the paper, the sample's treatment or condition label means: in vitro stimulation with specific CMV peptide epitopes to enrich CMV-specific T cells. Sequenced using an Illumina HiSeq 1500. TCRdb handled the public reads itself, with Q25 trimming in fastp and clone calling in MiXCR, and kept productive beta chains. Entries that share a CDR3 protein sequence are merged under the most common genes and DNA. Present in this sample are more than 110,000 distinct CDR3 sequences, 32% of which were seen just once. The ten top clones hold roughly 50% of the sample. The sequences come from CD8+ T cells from cultured PBMCs, collected from culture after CMV antigen stimulation. The receptor set was obtained from a human donor in good health (CMV status not recorded). Some clones in this sample may be carry-over from other donors' samples.

This clonotype was counted only a few times. The V call is TRBV4-1, the J call TRBJ2-1, with 10 bases that match TRBD2. The CDR3 length is 17 residues. V was clipped by 0 bases and J by 6 bases; unmatched bases: 8. CDR1 and CDR2 from the germline V gene are MGHRA and YSYEKL. The CDR3 loop reads CASSQEIGSGGTNEQFF. CDR3 bases: TGCGCCAGCAGCCAAGAAATCGGTAGCGGGGGGACCAATGAGCAGTTCTTC.

Note on this clonotype: Being one base from a much bigger clone, this may be a read error. The chain has TRBV7-2 and TRBJ2-4, with D perhaps matching TRBD2 (6 bases). The CDR3 has 16 residues. Trimming shortened V by 1 base and J by 3 bases, and 13 bases separated the two germline ends. The germline V gene encodes CDR1 SGHTA and CDR2 FQGNSA. The CDR3 DNA sequence: TGTGCCAGCAGCTTAGGGCTAGTGGGGGGCAAAAACATTCAGTACTTC. Residues: CASSLGLVGGKNIQYF. Filled out from reference TRBV7-2 and TRBJ2-4, the complete variable domain reads GAGVSQSPSNKVTEKGKDVELRCDPISGHTALYWYRQSLGQGLEFLIYFQGNSAPDKSGLPSDRFSAERTGGSVSTLTIQRTQQEDSAVYLCASSLGLVGGKNIQYFGAGTRLSVL.

This rearrangement joins TRBV3-1 to TRBJ2-5, with 9 positions matching TRBD2. Germline values: CDR1 LGHDT, CDR2 YNNKEL (reference sequence). This CDR3 has 17 residues. With V trimmed by 0 bases and J by 5 bases, 10 bases remained unmatched. Here the CDR3 DNA reads TGTGCCAGCAGCCAAGATGGAAGTGGGACTAGCTGGGAGACCCAGTACTTC. As protein: CASSQDGSGTSWETQYF.

This clonotype was counted only a few times. V usage is TRBV27 and J usage is TRBJ2-1, with a tentative D call TRBD2 (6 bases). Per the germline V gene, CDR1 is MNHEY and CDR2 is SMNVEV (reference sequence). The CDR3 totals 14 residues. V lost 10 bases to trimming and J lost 3 bases, with 16 bases between them. The CDR3 nucleotides are TGTGCCACCGGGGAGAGCGGGTACTACAATGAGCAGTTCTTC. Translated: CATGESGYYNEQFF.

The J gene is TRBJ1-5, the V gene TRBV6-1; TRBD1 is a possible D gene (6 bases). This CDR3 has 18 amino acids. Germline V gene data show CDR1 as MNHNS and CDR2 as SASEGT. The V end was cut by 7 bases, the J end by 1 base, with 23 bases between. For the CDR3, the DNA is TGTGCCAGCACTTCCCAAAGGGACCACAGGGTAAGCAATCAGCCCCAGCATTTT. Translating gives CASTSQRDHRVSNQPQHF.

The V call is TRBV7-8, the J call TRBJ1-1; a possible D gene is TRBD1 (6 bases). Germline assignment: CDR1 SGHVS and CDR2 FQNEAQ. Trimming pared 10 bases from V and 1 base from J, leaving 16 bases between. This CDR3 region has 14 residues. This CDR3 reads CATGGPNRNTEAFF. CDR3 bases: TGTGCCACTGGGGGGCCCAACCGGAACACTGAAGCTTTCTTT.

The chain recombines TRBV12-3 or TRBV12-4 with TRBJ1-4, with 7 positions matching TRBD1. Trimming at V came to 5 bases and at J to 4 bases, leaving 4 bases not matched to a gene. The CDR3 covers 14 residues. CDR3 nucleotide sequence: TGTGCCAGCAGTCCGGGACAGCTTAATGAAAAACTGTTTTTT. Translated: CASSPGQLNEKLFF.

This clonotype has a handful of counts. The genes are TRBV19 and TRBJ1-5; D unresolved. The V and J ends lost 4 bases and 9 bases respectively, with 7 bases between them. Germline values: CDR1 LNHDA, CDR2 SQIVND (reference sequence). There are 11 residues in the CDR3. The CDR3 sequence: CASSNPGPQHF. DNA for the CDR3: TGTGCCAGTAGTAACCCCGGGCCCCAGCATTTT.

The chain recombines TRBV15 with TRBJ2-2; D remains unclear. The CDR3 length is 13 residues. V dropped 5 bases and J dropped 4 bases, with 8 bases sitting between them. Germline CDR1 LNHNV, CDR2 YYDKDF (reference sequence). The CDR3 nucleotides are TGTGCCACCAGCCCCGTTACCACCGGGGAGCTGTTTTTT. It yields the protein CATSPVTTGELFF.

This clonotype was counted between two and nine times. The chain employs TRBV7-9 and TRBJ2-2; TRBD1 might be the D (6 bases). Germline CDR1 reads SEHNR; CDR2 reads FQNEAQ (reference sequence). The CDR3 sequence is 15 residues long. Trimming shortened V by 4 bases and J by 1 base, and 10 bases separated the two germline ends. For the CDR3, the DNA is TGTGCCAGCAGCTCCCAGACAGGGAACACCGGGGAGCTGTTTTTT. Protein sequence: CASSSQTGNTGELFF. The full variable domain, its missing parts supplied by reference TRBV7-9 and TRBJ2-2, is DTGVSQNPRHKITKRGQNVTFRCDPISEHNRLYWYRQTLGQGPEFLTYFQNEAQLEKSRLLSDRFSAERPKGSFSTLEIQRTEQGDSAMYLCASSSQTGNTGELFFGEGSRLTVL.

V and J are TRBV19 and TRBJ1-3; D ambiguous. Looked up from germline, CDR1 is LNHDA and CDR2 is SQIVND (reference sequence). V lost 8 bases to trimming and J lost 2 bases, with 19 bases between them. CDR3 length: 16 amino acids. CDR3 DNA sequence: TGTGCCAGTTTCGGGCTGTGGGGAGACCCTGGAAACACCATATATTTT. Protein: CASFGLWGDPGNTIYF. Together with reference TRBV19 and TRBJ1-3, the CDR3 gives the full variable domain: DGGITQSPKYLFRKEGQNVTLSCEQNLNHDAMYWYRQDPGQGLRLIYYSQIVNDFQKGDIAEGYSVSREKKESFPLTVTSAQKNPTAFYLCASFGLWGDPGNTIYFGEGSWLTVV.

V usage is TRBV9 and J usage is TRBJ2-7; D unclear. The CDR3 contains 14 residues. Germline CDR1 and CDR2: SGDLS and YYNGEE. V was clipped by 0 bases and J by 0 bases, with 7 bases between them. For the CDR3, the DNA is TGTGCCAGCAGCGTAGGGGAATCCTCCTACGAGCAGTACTTC. Its translation is CASSVGESSYEQYF. The variable domain in full, with the rest retrieved from reference TRBV9 and TRBJ2-7, is DSGVTQTPKHLITATGQRVTLRCSPRSGDLSVYWYQQSLDQGLQFLIQYYNGEERAKGNILERFSAQQFPDLHSELNLSSLELGDSALYFCASSVGESSYEQYFGPGTRLTVT.

The CDR3 DNA follows: TGTGCCAGCAGCTCCATGGGCCGGGACTCTCCGTGGTGGGAGCAGTACTTC. Translating gives CASSSMGRDSPWWEQYF. V is TRBV7-9 and J is TRBJ2-7, with D possibly matching TRBD2 (6 bases). Germline V gene data show CDR1 as SEHNR and CDR2 as FQNEAQ (reference sequence). The CDR3 is 17 amino acids. V lost 4 bases, J lost 7 bases, and 26 bases lay in between.

Ten or more counts support this clonotype. The rearrangement links TRBV7-2 to TRBJ2-1; D is ambiguous. The CDR3 spans 10 residues. Germline assignment: CDR1 SGHTA and CDR2 FQGNSA. V was shortened by 4 bases and J by 6 bases, with 1 base between the two germline ends. The CDR3, as DNA: TGTGCCAGCAGCTCCAATGAGCAGTTCTTC. This translates into CASSSNEQFF.

This clonotype was observed a few times. The V gene is TRBV4-1, the J gene TRBJ1-1, with TRBD1 as a possible D gene (6 bases). The CDR3 sequence is 14 residues long. The V gene lost 3 bases and the J gene lost 4 bases, with 12 bases spanning the gap. Germline V gives CDR1 MGHRA, CDR2 YSYEKL. CDR3 DNA: TGCGCCAGCAGCCACTCAGGGGTGCGCACTGAAGCTTTCTTT. Translation gives CASSHSGVRTEAFF.

There are many counts of this clonotype. The genes are TRBV30 and TRBJ2-4, with D possibly TRBD2 on 7 matching bases. Looked up from germline, CDR1 is GTSNPN and CDR2 is SVGIG (reference sequence). This CDR3 contains 13 residues. The ends were cut back, 3 bases at V and 8 bases at J, with 14 bases in the middle. The CDR3 DNA reads TGTGCCTGGAGGCCGGGGGGCCTGGACATTCAGTACTTC. This sequence encodes CAWRPGGLDIQYF.

This clonotype turned up a few times. This chain links TRBV4-1 with TRBJ2-7, with 10 positions matching TRBD1. The germline CDR1 and CDR2 sequences are MGHRA and YSYEKL. This CDR3 spans 15 amino acids. Unmatched junction bases numbered 4, after V lost 4 bases and J lost 1 base. This CDR3 reads CASSRWTGGSYEQYF. The DNA for the CDR3 is TGCGCCAGCAGCCGATGGACAGGGGGATCCTACGAGCAGTACTTC.

This clonotype was counted many times. This chain joins TRBV7-9 and TRBJ2-1; 11 positions match TRBD2. The J segment lost 8 bases and the V segment lost 7 bases, leaving 10 bases of the junction unmatched. The V gene's germline CDR1 is SEHNR and CDR2 FQNEAQ (reference sequence). The CDR3 totals 15 residues. The CDR3 here is CASTPGLLAGDEQFF. The CDR3 DNA reads TGTGCCAGCACTCCCGGGTTACTAGCGGGGGATGAGCAGTTCTTC.

V gene TRBV7-3 combines with J gene TRBJ2-1; possibly TRBD1 or TRBD2 for D (5 bases each). The CDR3 runs 16 residues. CDR1 and CDR2 from the germline V gene are SGHTA and FQGTGA. The V and J ends lost 0 bases and 3 bases respectively, with 12 bases between them. The CDR3 is CASSLTVGRGYNEQFF. As DNA, the CDR3 is TGTGCCAGCAGCTTAACGGTGGGACGGGGCTACAATGAGCAGTTCTTC.

This clonotype was seen more than once but under ten times. The genes are TRBV7-6 and TRBJ1-5, with D maybe TRBD1 (6 bases). The CDR3 consists of 17 residues. Germline CDR1 and CDR2: SGHVS and FNYEAQ. V lost 5 bases to trimming and J lost 4 bases, with 21 bases between them. The CDR3 sequence is CASSQSSWGQRNQPQHF. CDR3 coding DNA: TGTGCCAGCAGCCAGAGTTCCTGGGGACAAAGAAATCAGCCCCAGCATTTT.

This chain links TRBV6-1 with TRBJ1-6; 9 bases fit TRBD1. The V gene's germline CDR1 is MNHNS and CDR2 SASEGT. The CDR3 consists of 15 residues. Trimming at V came to 2 bases and at J to 7 bases, leaving 3 bases not matched to a gene. CDR3: CASSELGTGNSPLHF. CDR3 DNA: TGTGCCAGCAGTGAATTGGGGACAGGGAATTCACCCCTCCACTTT.

The chain links TRBV19 to TRBJ2-1, with 7 bases that match TRBD1. V shed 5 bases, J shed 8 bases, and the junction held 12 bases outside the gene matches. Germline lookup yields CDR1 LNHDA and CDR2 SQIVND (reference sequence). This CDR3 comprises 15 residues. Here the CDR3 reads CASSADREFFDEQFF. The CDR3 DNA reads as TGTGCCAGTAGTGCCGACAGGGAGTTTTTCGATGAGCAGTTCTTC.

This clonotype showed up just a few times. The chain employs TRBV9 and TRBJ2-2, with TRBD1 matching 8 bases. J lost 7 bases, V lost 0 bases, and 11 bases had no gene match. This CDR3 has 17 residues. From germline, CDR1 is SGDLS and CDR2 YYNGEE. CDR3 bases: TGTGCCAGCAGCGTAGGACAGGGGATGGTCATTGGCGGGGAGCTGTTTTTT. Amino acid sequence: CASSVGQGMVIGGELFF.